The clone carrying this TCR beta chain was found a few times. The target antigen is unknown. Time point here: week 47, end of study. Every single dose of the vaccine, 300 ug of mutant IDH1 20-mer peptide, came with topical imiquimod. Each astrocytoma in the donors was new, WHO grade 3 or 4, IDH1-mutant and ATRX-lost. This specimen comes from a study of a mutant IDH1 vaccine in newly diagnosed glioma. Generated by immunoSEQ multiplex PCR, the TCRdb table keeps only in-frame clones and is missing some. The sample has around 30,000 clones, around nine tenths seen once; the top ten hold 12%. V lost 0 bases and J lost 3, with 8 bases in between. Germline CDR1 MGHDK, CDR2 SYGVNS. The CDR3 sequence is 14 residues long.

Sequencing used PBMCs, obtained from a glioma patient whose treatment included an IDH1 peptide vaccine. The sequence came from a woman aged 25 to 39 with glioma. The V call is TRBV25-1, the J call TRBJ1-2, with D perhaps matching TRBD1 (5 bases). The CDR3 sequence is CASSEYGADYGYTF. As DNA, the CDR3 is TGTGCCAGCAGTGAATATGGGGCAGACTATGGCTACACCTTC.